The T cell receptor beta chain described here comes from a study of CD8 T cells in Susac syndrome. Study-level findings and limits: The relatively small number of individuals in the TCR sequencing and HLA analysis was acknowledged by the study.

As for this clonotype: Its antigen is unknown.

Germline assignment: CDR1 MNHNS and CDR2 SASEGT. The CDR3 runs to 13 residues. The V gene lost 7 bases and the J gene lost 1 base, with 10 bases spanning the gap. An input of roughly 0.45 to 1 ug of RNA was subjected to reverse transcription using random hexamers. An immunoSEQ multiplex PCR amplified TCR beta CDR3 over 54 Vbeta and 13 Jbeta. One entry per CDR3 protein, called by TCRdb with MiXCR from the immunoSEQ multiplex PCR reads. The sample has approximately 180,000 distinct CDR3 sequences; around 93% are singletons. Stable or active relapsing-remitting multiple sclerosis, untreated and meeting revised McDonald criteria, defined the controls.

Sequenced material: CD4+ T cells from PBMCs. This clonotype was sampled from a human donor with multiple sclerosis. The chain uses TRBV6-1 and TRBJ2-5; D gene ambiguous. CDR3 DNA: TGTGCCAGCACCCCCTGGTCCCAAGAGACCCAGTACTTC. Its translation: CASTPWSQETQYF.